The 10 T cell receptor beta chains below come from one sample, sequenced in a study of CXCR3-negative and CXCR3-positive naive CD8 T cells. The libraries of TRB cDNA were constructed through 5' RACE using UMI labels. TCRdb re-called the 5' RACE reads; every CDR3 protein appears as one record, without DNA. Its clone listing holds over 100,000 distinct CDR3 sequences. Sequenced: naive CXCR3- CD8+ T cells from blood. As for subset: CD45RO-CCR7+CD27+CD95- naive CD8+ T cells lacking CXCR3 (TNR3-). The origin of the receptors is a human donor in good health. Some clones in this sample may be carry-over from other donors' samples.

CDR3 sequence reads: CASSQTGTLETQYF. The chain uses TRBV7-9 and TRBJ2-5; TCRdb lists TRBD2, though no DNA is available to test this call. The CDR3 runs to 14 residues. In germline, CDR1 is SEHNR, CDR2 FQNEAQ (reference sequence).

The rearrangement uses TRBV12-3 or TRBV12-4 and TRBJ2-1; the TRBD1 assignment by TCRdb is unverifiable without DNA. The CDR3 extends over 15 amino acids. Here the CDR3 reads CASSLAQGARNEQFF.

The chain recombines TRBV12-3 or TRBV12-4 with TRBJ2-7; the TCRdb D gene call, TRBD1, has no DNA to confirm it. This CDR3 comprises 14 residues. This chain's CDR3 is CASRATGGSYEQYF.

The J gene is TRBJ2-7, the V gene TRBV7-2; TCRdb calls TRBD2, which cannot be checked without DNA. This CDR3 region has 18 residues. CDR1 SGHTA and CDR2 FQGNSA come from the germline V gene. CDR3 loop: CASSSGLAGGLSSYEQYF.

The chain links TRBV27 to TRBJ2-7; the TRBD1 assignment by TCRdb is unverifiable without DNA. Germline values: CDR1 MNHEY, CDR2 SMNVEV (reference sequence). This CDR3 contains 14 residues. The CDR3 here is CASSLTGFSYEQYF.

The J gene is TRBJ2-3, the V gene TRBV7-9; TCRdb proposes TRBD2, but this gene call is untestable without DNA. Per the germline V gene, CDR1 is SEHNR and CDR2 is FQNEAQ (reference sequence). This CDR3 is built from 15 residues. CDR3 loop: CASSPWEGLTDTQYF.

The chain has TRBV9 and TRBJ2-1; TCRdb gives TRBD1 as the D gene, but with no DNA this cannot be confirmed. CDR1 is SGDLS and CDR2 is YYNGEE in the germline V gene. The CDR3 runs to 19 residues. The CDR3 spells CASSVSRDRGAGAENEQFF.

V is TRBV28 and J is TRBJ2-7; absent DNA, TCRdb's TRBD1 call cannot be checked. CDR3 length: 15 residues. Germline CDR1 reads MDHEN; CDR2 reads SYDVKM. CDR3 sequence: CASRGDRVASYEQYF.

The chain carries TRBV29-1 and TRBJ2-1; without DNA, the TCRdb call of TRBD1 cannot be checked. This CDR3 is 13 amino acids long. Germline assignment: CDR1 SQVTM and CDR2 ANQGSEA. The CDR3 region is CSVEDLTVDEQFF.

V usage is TRBV28 and J usage is TRBJ2-3; the TCRdb D gene call, TRBD2, has no DNA to confirm it. Germline V gene data show CDR1 as MDHEN and CDR2 as SYDVKM. This CDR3 spans 14 amino acids. CDR3 protein: CASSLRTLTDTQYF.